These T cell receptor beta chains were read from a single sample in a study of T cell responses to AZD1222 COVID-19 vaccine. Data came from immunoSEQ multiplex PCR; TCRdb stores just in-frame clones and leaves some out. The sample includes around 99,000 clones, over 75% of them seen just once. Specimen: peripheral blood, collected 28 days after the second AZD1222 dose. These receptor sequences come from an adult who received the AZD1222 COVID-19 vaccine. The CDR3 runs from the conserved cysteine through the conserved F or W. A D gene is named only where the DNA matches it firmly.

J gene: TRBJ2-1; D gene: .; V gene: TRBV10-3; CDR3 protein: CAINNPGKTYNEQFF
J gene: TRBJ1-6; D gene: .; V gene: TRBV28; CDR3 protein: CASRPRGGDSPLHF
J gene: TRBJ1-2; D gene: .; V gene: TRBV10-3; CDR3 protein: CAISEDQYGYTF
J gene: TRBJ2-2; D gene: .; V gene: TRBV12-3/TRBV12-4; CDR3 protein: CASRGGDGELFF
J gene: TRBJ1-5; D gene: .; V gene: TRBV6-5; CDR3 protein: CASSYGLGQPQHF
J gene: TRBJ2-5; D gene: .; V gene: TRBV7-3; CDR3 protein: CASSPGSQETQYF
J gene: TRBJ1-5; D gene: .; V gene: TRBV29-1; CDR3 protein: CSVGQLNQPQHF
J gene: TRBJ1-5; D gene: TRBD1; V gene: TRBV19; CDR3 protein: CASSDRVNQPQHF
J gene: TRBJ2-1; D gene: TRBD2; V gene: TRBV5-4; CDR3 protein: CATTPGGNAYNEQFF
J gene: TRBJ2-5; D gene: TRBD1; V gene: TRBV6-5; CDR3 protein: CASSYGQGRGETQYF
J gene: TRBJ2-7; D gene: TRBD2; V gene: TRBV6-2/TRBV6-3; CDR3 protein: CASSSSGRIEQYF
J gene: TRBJ1-5; D gene: .; V gene: TRBV6-1; CDR3 protein: CASSAHPGASSNQPQHF
J gene: TRBJ2-1; D gene: TRBD2; V gene: TRBV27; CDR3 protein: CASMVIAGGPTNEQFF
J gene: TRBJ2-5; D gene: .; V gene: TRBV6-2/TRBV6-3; CDR3 protein: CASSYVLGYQETQYF
J gene: TRBJ2-2; D gene: .; V gene: TRBV5-1; CDR3 protein: CASSFPQTGELFF
J gene: TRBJ2-4; D gene: .; V gene: TRBV28; CDR3 protein: CASSLRGRKNIQYF
J gene: TRBJ1-6; D gene: .; V gene: TRBV2; CDR3 protein: CASCRGYNSPLHF
J gene: TRBJ2-3; D gene: TRBD2; V gene: TRBV13; CDR3 protein: CASSLSGTSGTDTQYF
J gene: TRBJ2-3; D gene: .; V gene: TRBV9; CDR3 protein: CASSVGKSTDTQYF
J gene: TRBJ1-4; D gene: .; V gene: TRBV12-1; CDR3 protein: CASSLSTNEKLFF
J gene: TRBJ2-7; D gene: .; V gene: TRBV7-2; CDR3 protein: CASSLDRSSSYEQYF
J gene: TRBJ1-5; D gene: .; V gene: TRBV7-3; CDR3 protein: CASSLNSNQPQHF
J gene: TRBJ1-3; D gene: .; V gene: TRBV10-3; CDR3 protein: CASREPGNTIYF